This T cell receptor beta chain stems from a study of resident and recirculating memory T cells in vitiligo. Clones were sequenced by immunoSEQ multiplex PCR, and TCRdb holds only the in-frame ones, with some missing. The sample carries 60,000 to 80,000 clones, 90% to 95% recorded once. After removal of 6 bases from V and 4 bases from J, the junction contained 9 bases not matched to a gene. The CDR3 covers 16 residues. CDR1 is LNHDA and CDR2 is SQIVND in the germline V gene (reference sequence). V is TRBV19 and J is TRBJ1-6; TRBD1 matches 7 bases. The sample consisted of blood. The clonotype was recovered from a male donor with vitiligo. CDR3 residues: CASRPQRTGYNSPLHF. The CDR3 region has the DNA TGTGCCAGTAGGCCCCAGAGGACAGGTTATAATTCACCCCTCCACTTT.